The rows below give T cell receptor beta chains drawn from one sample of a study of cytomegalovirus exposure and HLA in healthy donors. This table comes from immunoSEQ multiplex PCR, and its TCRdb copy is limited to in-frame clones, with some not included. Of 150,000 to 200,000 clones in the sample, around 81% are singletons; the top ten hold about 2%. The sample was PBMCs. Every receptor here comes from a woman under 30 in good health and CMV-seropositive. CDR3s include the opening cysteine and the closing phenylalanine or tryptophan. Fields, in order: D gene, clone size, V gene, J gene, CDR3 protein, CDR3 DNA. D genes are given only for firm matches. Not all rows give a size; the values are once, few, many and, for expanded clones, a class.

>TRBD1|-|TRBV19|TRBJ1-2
CASSSRDRFYTF
TGTGCCAGTAGCAGCCGGGACAGATTCTACACCTTC
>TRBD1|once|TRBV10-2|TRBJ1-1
CASSLDRETEAFF
TGCGCCAGCAGTCTGGACAGGGAGACTGAAGCTTTCTTT
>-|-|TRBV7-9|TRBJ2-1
CASSGSSYNEQFF
TGTGCCAGCAGCGGGAGCTCCTACAATGAGCAGTTCTTC
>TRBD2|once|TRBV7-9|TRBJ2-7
CASEPGLAGQALYEQYF
TGTGCCAGCGAACCGGGACTAGCGGGGCAGGCCCTCTACGAGCAGTACTTC
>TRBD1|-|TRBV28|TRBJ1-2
CASNPGPGGGYTF
TGTGCCAGCAACCCAGGGCCAGGGGGAGGCTACACCTTC
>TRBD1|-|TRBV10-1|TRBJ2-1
CASSDSGTGPNEQFF
TGCGCCAGCAGTGATTCCGGGACAGGGCCTAATGAGCAGTTCTTC
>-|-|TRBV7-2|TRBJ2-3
CASSSPGKQTDTQYF
TGTGCCAGCAGCTCACCAGGGAAACAGACAGATACGCAGTATTTT
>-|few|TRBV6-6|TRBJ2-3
CASSPLSDTQYF
TGTGCCAGCAGTCCGCTATCAGATACGCAGTATTTT
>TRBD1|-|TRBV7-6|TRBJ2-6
CASSPVTGVISYAGANVLTF
TGTGCCAGCAGCCCCGTTACAGGGGTAATTAGTTATGCTGGGGCCAACGTCCTGACTTTC
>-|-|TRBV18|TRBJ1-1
CASSPARSGSTEAFF
TGTGCCAGCTCACCAGCCCGGTCAGGTTCCACTGAAGCTTTCTTT
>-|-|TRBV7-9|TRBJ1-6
CASSSVSSYNSPLHF
TGTGCCAGCAGCTCCGTGAGCTCCTATAATTCACCCCTCCACTTT
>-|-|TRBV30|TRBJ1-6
CAWSEYNSPLHF
TGTGCCTGGAGCGAGTATAATTCACCCCTCCACTTT
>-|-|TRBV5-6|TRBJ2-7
CASSLDLTYEQYF
TGTGCCAGCAGCTTGGATCTTACCTACGAGCAGTACTTC
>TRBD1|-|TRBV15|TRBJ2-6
CATSREQGSGANVLTF
TGTGCCACCAGCAGAGAACAGGGGTCCGGGGCCAACGTCCTGACTTTC
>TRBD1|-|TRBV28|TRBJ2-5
CASSLLDRETIAETQYF
TGTGCCAGCAGTTTATTGGACAGGGAAACAATCGCAGAGACCCAGTACTTC
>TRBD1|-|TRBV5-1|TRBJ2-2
CASSYTGTGVIGELFF
TGCGCCAGCAGCTATACCGGGACAGGGGTAATCGGGGAGCTGTTTTTT
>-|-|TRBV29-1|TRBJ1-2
CSVENWGANYGYTF
TGCAGCGTTGAAAACTGGGGAGCTAACTATGGCTACACCTTC
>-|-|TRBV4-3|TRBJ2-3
CASSPRWLAADTQYF
TGCGCCAGCAGCCCAAGGTGGCTAGCAGCTGATACGCAGTATTTT
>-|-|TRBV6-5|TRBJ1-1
CASSYSRNTEAFF
TGTGCCAGCAGTTACTCCAGGAACACTGAAGCTTTCTTT
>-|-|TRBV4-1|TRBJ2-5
CASSQDVYSKETQYF
TGCGCCAGCAGCCAAGATGTCTACTCTAAAGAGACCCAGTACTTC
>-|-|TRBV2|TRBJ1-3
CASRVDKTGNTIYF
TGTGCCAGCAGGGTCGACAAGACCGGAAACACCATATATTTT
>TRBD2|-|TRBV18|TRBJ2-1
CASSPLASGGSYNEQFF
TGTGCCAGCTCACCATTAGCTAGCGGGGGTTCCTACAATGAGCAGTTCTTC
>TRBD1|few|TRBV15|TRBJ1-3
CATSFGQDGWSTIYF
TGTGCCACCAGCTTTGGACAGGACGGATGGAGCACCATATATTTT